This TCR beta chain was sequenced during a study of T cell repertoires in ileal Crohn's disease. Study background: Every patient was operated on for stricturing (roughly 61%) or penetrating (approximately 40%) complications. About half received postoperative treatment, some 10 with thiopurines and roughly 20 anti-TNF.

Clones were read by immunoSEQ multiplex PCR, and TCRdb kept only the in-frame ones, dropping some. Counted here are just under 7,500 clones, around 80% occurring once; the ten biggest clones make up 7% to 9%. Notes on this clone: What it recognizes is unknown.

Study-level results: Endoscopic recurrence occurred in every patient whose clonality exceeded 26.8%. Mucosal expansions were suggested to be mainly CD8 T cells.

V gave up 2 bases and J gave up 4 bases; unmatched junction bases: 13. Germline lookup yields CDR1 SGHRS and CDR2 YFSETQ. The CDR3 sequence is 17 residues long. The TCR sequence derives from an adult with Crohn's disease. The source material was ileal tissue. The J gene is TRBJ2-3, the V gene TRBV5-1; 7 bases fit TRBD2. The CDR3 reads CASSFFIGREIADTQYF. Written as DNA, the CDR3 is TGCGCCAGCAGCTTCTTTATAGGGCGGGAGATCGCAGATACGCAGTATTTT.